The table lists the clone carrying this T cell receptor beta chain with a count of one. What it recognizes is unknown. A read error is possible here, since a much larger clone lies one base away. Together with a sample-barcoded 5' primer, a J-beta primer mix was included in a second PCR lasting about 6 to 12 cycles. TCRdb passed the 5' RACE reads through MiXCR, listing each CDR3 protein once. The sample yields about 930,000 distinct CDR3 sequences, 25% to 35% seen once. The data originate from a study of blood T cells in healthy people across ages. Study conclusions and caveats: Roughly linear declines in TCR beta diversity per million T cells occurred with age.

These data are also associated with another study on T cells of mothers and their children.

This receptor was taken from a woman between 40 and 55 years old in good health. The specimen sequenced was blood.

The CDR3 reads CASTKGRGDEQFF. In nucleotides, the CDR3 is TGTGCCAGCACCAAGGGGCGAGGCGATGAGCAGTTCTTC. The J gene is TRBJ2-1, the V gene TRBV6-6; TRBD1 is a possible D gene (5 bases). Germline CDR1 is MNHNY and CDR2 is SVGAGI (reference sequence). Trimming took 7 bases from V and 8 from J, leaving 15 bases between them. The CDR3 is made up of 13 amino acids.